This T cell receptor (beta chain) was recorded in a study of shared clonotypes between healthy human individuals. V lost 5 bases and J lost 2, with 22 bases in between. Looked up from germline, CDR1 is SQVTM and CDR2 is ANQGSEA. This CDR3 contains 16 residues. Naive-designated CD8 cells lacked CD45RO, were positively enriched for CCR7, and omitted terminally differentiated effector memory CD45RA+ cells. With respect to this clone: Its matching antigen is unknown.

Findings of the study overall: Naive subsets generally had larger estimated richness than memory subsets. Clonotype sharing among donors, it was expected, would be affected by sequencing depth.

Over several immunoSEQ plates, each subset's genomic DNA was distributed in even portions. Data came from immunoSEQ multiplex PCR; TCRdb stores just in-frame clones and leaves some out. The sample shows some 2 million clones, about 95% of them seen only once. This clonotype originated in a young man in good health. The sequencing sample was made of naive CD8+ T cells sorted from blood. The V call is TRBV29-1, the J call TRBJ2-7; tentatively, D is TRBD1 (6 bases). The DNA of the CDR3 is TGCAGCGTTCAGGGGAAAGCCGGCTCTGGGGCCTACGAGCAGTACTTC. Its protein product is CSVQGKAGSGAYEQYF.